A selection of T cell receptor beta chains follows, all from one sample in a study of T cells after yellow fever vaccination. TCRdb used MiXCR to reprocess the 5' RACE reads, holding one entry per CDR3 protein. The sample records 500,000 to 700,000 distinct CDR3 sequences, about 19% being singletons. The material sequenced was PBMCs, taken 15 days after the yellow fever booster vaccination. Receptor source: a man aged 25 to 45 who received the YFV17D yellow fever vaccine. Each CDR3 is given with its conserved first and last residue. Each record gives: CDR3 DNA, CDR3 protein, V gene, clone size, D gene, J gene. A D gene is named only where the DNA matches it firmly. Expanded clones get a size class; other rows say once, few or many, or leave the size out.

TGTGCCAGCAGACTGGGGACAGACTACGAGCAGTACTTC,CASRLGTDYEQYF,TRBV12-3/TRBV12-4,few,TRBD1,TRBJ2-7
TGTGCCAGCAATATAAATAGCAATCAGCCCCAGCATTTT,CASNINSNQPQHF,TRBV6-2/TRBV6-3,NA,NA,TRBJ1-5
TGTGCCTCCGACAGGCACACTGAAGCTTTCTTT,CASDRHTEAFF,TRBV30,few,NA,TRBJ1-1
TGCAGCGTTGGTTATAATAGGAACACCGGGGAGCTGTTTTTT,CSVGYNRNTGELFF,TRBV29-1,few,NA,TRBJ2-2
TGTGCCAGCAGCCCCACACCGACTAGCGGGAGATTGGAGACCCAGTACTTC,CASSPTPTSGRLETQYF,TRBV7-6,NA,TRBD2,TRBJ2-5
TGTGCCAGCAGCTTATCCCGGGGAAAGGCTTCTCACGAGCAGTACTTC,CASSLSRGKASHEQYF,TRBV7-9,NA,NA,TRBJ2-7
TGTGCCAGCAGTCCTCTGCGGGGCGTCTACAATGAGCAGTTCTTC,CASSPLRGVYNEQFF,TRBV6-1,NA,NA,TRBJ2-1
TGTGCCAGCAGCCAAACAGGGAGCTCTGGAAACACCATATATTTT,CASSQTGSSGNTIYF,TRBV9,NA,NA,TRBJ1-3
TGTGCCAGCTCACCACCGATGGCAGGGGGCGGCACAGATACGCAGTATTTT,CASSPPMAGGGTDTQYF,TRBV18,NA,TRBD1,TRBJ2-3
TGTGCCAGCAGCCAACTAGCTAGTGGGGCCAACGTCCTGACTTTC,CASSQLASGANVLTF,TRBV6-1,NA,NA,TRBJ2-6
TGTGCCAGCAGCCAAGCAGCTACCGGCAGGGGTAATGAGCAGTTCTTC,CASSQAATGRGNEQFF,TRBV14,few,NA,TRBJ2-1
TGTGCCAGCAGCTTAGGCAGGAAACACAATGAGCAGTTCTTC,CASSLGRKHNEQFF,TRBV11-3,few,NA,TRBJ2-1
TGTGCCAGCACCGGGTCTTTCAATCAGCCCCAGCATTTT,CASTGSFNQPQHF,TRBV6-6,NA,NA,TRBJ1-5
TGTGCCAGCAGCTTAGAGGGGGGGGCAGCTGGGGCCAACGTCCTGACTTTC,CASSLEGGAAGANVLTF,TRBV7-8,NA,NA,TRBJ2-6
TGTGCCAGCAGTCGGACTAGCCGGAGTGAGCAGTTCTTC,CASSRTSRSEQFF,TRBV28,few,TRBD2,TRBJ2-1
TGCAGCGTCGAACTAGTCGACAATGAGCAGTTCTTC,CSVELVDNEQFF,TRBV29-1,few,NA,TRBJ2-1
TGTGCCAGCCAAGTGGGGCCACAAGAGACCCAGTACTTC,CASQVGPQETQYF,TRBV7-2,NA,NA,TRBJ2-5
TGTGCCAGCAGCGCCCCACAAAGCACAGATACGCAGTATTTT,CASSAPQSTDTQYF,TRBV9,few,NA,TRBJ2-3
TGTGCCAGCAGTTTAGCGGGAGACAGGTTCAATCAGCCCCAGCATTTT,CASSLAGDRFNQPQHF,TRBV12-3/TRBV12-4,once,NA,TRBJ1-5
TGTGCCAGCAGCTTGAAGGGGACTAAAGAGACCCAGTACTTC,CASSLKGTKETQYF,TRBV5-6,few,TRBD2,TRBJ2-5
TGTGCCAGCAGCTTGGCTGAGGACAATTTAAACTATGGCTACACCTTC,CASSLAEDNLNYGYTF,TRBV5-4,many,NA,TRBJ1-2
TGTGCCAGCAGCCCACCCCGATCTAATCCGGGACTGACTAAGAATGAGCAGTTCTTC,CASSPPRSNPGLTKNEQFF,TRBV11-2,NA,NA,TRBJ2-1
TGTGCCACCAGCAGAGAAAAGGGGGACAGGACCACCGGGGAGCTGTTTTTT,CATSREKGDRTTGELFF,TRBV15,NA,TRBD1,TRBJ2-2
TGCGCCAGCAGCTTTCTGGAGACTAGCGATAGCTCCTACAATGAGCAGTTCTTC,CASSFLETSDSSYNEQFF,TRBV5-1,NA,TRBD2,TRBJ2-1
TGTGCCACCAGAAGACCGGACAGGCAGACCTACGAGCAGTACTTC,CATRRPDRQTYEQYF,TRBV24-1,NA,TRBD1,TRBJ2-7
TGTGCCAGCAGTTTTTACCGGGACAGGGCCCTCCACGAGCAGTACTTC,CASSFYRDRALHEQYF,TRBV28,few,TRBD1,TRBJ2-7
TGTGCCAGCAGTTACACTGAACCCCCTAGCGGGAGTTACAATGAGCAGTTCTTC,CASSYTEPPSGSYNEQFF,TRBV6-2/TRBV6-3,NA,TRBD2,TRBJ2-1
TGTGCCAGCAGCCCCTGGACAGGCTACGAGCAGTACTTC,CASSPWTGYEQYF,TRBV28,NA,TRBD1,TRBJ2-7
TGTGCCAGCAGCAAGGGCACCTCTCCTTCCTACGAGCAGTACTTC,CASSKGTSPSYEQYF,TRBV7-6,few,NA,TRBJ2-7
TGCAGCGTTGGGCAGCGGGACCCCCCTGAGTACCCCTACGGGCAGTACTTC,CSVGQRDPPEYPYGQYF,TRBV29-1,NA,TRBD2,TRBJ2-7